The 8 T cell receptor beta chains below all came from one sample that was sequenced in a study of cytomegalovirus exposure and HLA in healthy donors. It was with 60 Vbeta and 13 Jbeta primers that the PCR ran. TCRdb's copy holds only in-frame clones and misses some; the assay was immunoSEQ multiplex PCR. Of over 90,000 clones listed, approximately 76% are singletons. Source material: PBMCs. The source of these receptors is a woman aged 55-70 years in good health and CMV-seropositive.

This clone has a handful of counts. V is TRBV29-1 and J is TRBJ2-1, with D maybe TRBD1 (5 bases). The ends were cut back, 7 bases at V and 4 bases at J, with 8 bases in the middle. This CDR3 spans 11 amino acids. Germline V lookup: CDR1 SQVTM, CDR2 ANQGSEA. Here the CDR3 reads CSGNRYNEQFF. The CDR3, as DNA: TGCAGCGGTAACAGGTACAATGAGCAGTTCTTC.

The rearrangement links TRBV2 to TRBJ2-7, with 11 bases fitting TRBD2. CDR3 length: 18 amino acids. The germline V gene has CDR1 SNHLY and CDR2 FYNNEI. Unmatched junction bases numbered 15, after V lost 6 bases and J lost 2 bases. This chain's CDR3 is CASRGTSGLTATTYEQYF. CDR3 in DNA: TGTGCCAGCAGGGGGACTAGCGGCCTTACCGCAACAACCTACGAGCAGTACTTC.

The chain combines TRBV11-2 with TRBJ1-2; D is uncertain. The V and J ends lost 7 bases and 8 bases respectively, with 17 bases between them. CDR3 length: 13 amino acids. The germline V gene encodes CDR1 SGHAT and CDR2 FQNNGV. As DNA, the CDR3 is TGTGCCAGCATGCAGAGGGAGTTGGGCGGCTACACCTTC. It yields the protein CASMQRELGGYTF.

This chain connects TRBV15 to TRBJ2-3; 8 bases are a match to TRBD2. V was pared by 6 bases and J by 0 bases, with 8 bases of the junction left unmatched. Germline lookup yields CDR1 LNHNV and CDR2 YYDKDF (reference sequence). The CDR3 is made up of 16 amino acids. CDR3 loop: CATRGHAGGSTDTQYF. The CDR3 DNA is TGTGCCACCAGAGGTCATGCGGGAGGTAGCACAGATACGCAGTATTTT.

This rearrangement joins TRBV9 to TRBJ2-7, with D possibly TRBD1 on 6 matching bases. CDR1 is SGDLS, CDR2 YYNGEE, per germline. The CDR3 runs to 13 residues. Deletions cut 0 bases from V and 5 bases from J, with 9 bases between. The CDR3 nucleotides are TGTGCCAGCAGCGTAGGAGGGGGTAACGAGCAGTACTTC. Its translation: CASSVGGGNEQYF.

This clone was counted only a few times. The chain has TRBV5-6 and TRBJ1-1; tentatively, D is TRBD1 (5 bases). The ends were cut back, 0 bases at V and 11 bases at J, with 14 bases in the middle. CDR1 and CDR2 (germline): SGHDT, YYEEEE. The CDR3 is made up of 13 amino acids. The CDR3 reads CASSLVSGSRAFF. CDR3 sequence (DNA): TGTGCCAGCAGCTTGGTGTCAGGGTCGCGGGCTTTCTTT. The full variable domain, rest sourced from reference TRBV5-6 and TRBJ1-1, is DAGVTQSPTHLIKTRGQQVTLRCSPKSGHDTVSWYQQALGQGPQFIFQYYEEEERQRGNFPDRFSGHQFPNYSSELNVNALLLGDSALYLCASSLVSGSRAFFGQGTRLTVV.

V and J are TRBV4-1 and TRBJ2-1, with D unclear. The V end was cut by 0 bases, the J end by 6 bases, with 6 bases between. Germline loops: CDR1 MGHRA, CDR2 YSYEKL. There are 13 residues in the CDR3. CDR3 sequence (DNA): TGCGCCAGCAGCCAAGATTTGAGCAATGAGCAGTTCTTC. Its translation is CASSQDLSNEQFF.

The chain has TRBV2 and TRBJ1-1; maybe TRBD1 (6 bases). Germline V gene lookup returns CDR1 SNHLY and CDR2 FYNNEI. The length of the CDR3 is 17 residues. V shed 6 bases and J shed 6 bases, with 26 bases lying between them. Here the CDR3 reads CASSAQGVSAIGAEAFF. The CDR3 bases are TGTGCCAGCAGCGCACAGGGTGTCTCGGCTATTGGGGCTGAAGCTTTCTTT.